Given below is one T cell receptor beta chain in context. This specimen belongs to a study of blood T cell repertoires in COVID-19. As for the study in general: Spain, Italy and the United States supplied samples that represented acute and convalescent COVID-19. Nucleic acid was either cDNA or gDNA, and it came from T cells, B-cell-depleted T cells, or PBMCs.

V was cut by 3 bases and J by 14 bases, with 17 bases left in between. Germline V gene lookup returns CDR1 LGHNA and CDR2 YNFKEQ. The CDR3 runs to 13 residues. How the authors handled the data: Amplification from reference gene primers served as the basis for estimated nucleated cell counts. Measured with immunoSEQ multiplex PCR; TCRdb has only the in-frame clones, and not every one. That table gives V, J and clone size, and the DNA gave D and trimming. Of tens of thousands of clones detected, about 90% appear once; the ten largest clones hold around 4.9%. This sequence was found in a woman between 65 and 79 years old with active COVID-19. Sequenced input: peripheral blood. V and J are TRBV4-2 and TRBJ2-1; weak D call: TRBD1 (6 bases). In DNA, the CDR3 is TGTGCCAGCAGCCAGGTATTAGGGGCAGGGGAGTTCTTC. It encodes CASSQVLGAGEFF.